This TCR beta chain was captured in a study of metastatic and nonmetastatic thyroid tumors. Notes on the study in general: Compared with benign nodules, malignant thyroid tumors were reported to have significantly higher TCR beta diversity in both blood and tumor.

In the source study's methods: It was from CDR3 differences across clinicopathological groups that a distant-metastasis classifier for papillary thyroid cancer was built. TCRdb re-analyzed the PCR reads through MiXCR. TCRdb, not the authors, supplied the V and J calls. The table lists 30,000 to 40,000 clones, about 13% of them singletons. Ahead of thyroid surgery, no patient had received treatment of any kind. There are many counts of this clone. Its antigen remains unknown. This CDR3 contains 12 residues. The V and J ends lost 3 bases and 5 bases respectively, with 8 bases between them. Looked up from germline, CDR1 is DFQATT and CDR2 is SNEGSKA (reference sequence).

The chain joins TRBV20-1 to TRBJ2-1; D unclear. The source of this sequence is a female donor with papillary thyroid cancer or a benign thyroid nodule (not recorded which). Some clones in this sample may be carry-over from other donors' samples. Sequencing was done on a sample of blood. CDR3 bases: TGCAGTGCTAGGGTACTAAACAATGAGCAGTTCTTC. Its translation is CSARVLNNEQFF.